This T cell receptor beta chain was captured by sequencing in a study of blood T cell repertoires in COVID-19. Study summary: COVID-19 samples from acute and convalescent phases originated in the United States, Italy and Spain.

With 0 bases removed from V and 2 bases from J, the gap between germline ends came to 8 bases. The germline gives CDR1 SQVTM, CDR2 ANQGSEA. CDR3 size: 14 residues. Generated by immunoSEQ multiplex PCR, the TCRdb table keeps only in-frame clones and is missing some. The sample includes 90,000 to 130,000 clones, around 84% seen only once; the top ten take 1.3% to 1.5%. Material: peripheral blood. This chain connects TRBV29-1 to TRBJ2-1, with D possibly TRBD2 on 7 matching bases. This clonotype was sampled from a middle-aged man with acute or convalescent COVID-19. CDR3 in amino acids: CSVEERGPYNEQFF. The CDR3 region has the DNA TGCAGCGTTGAAGAGCGGGGGCCCTACAATGAGCAGTTCTTC.